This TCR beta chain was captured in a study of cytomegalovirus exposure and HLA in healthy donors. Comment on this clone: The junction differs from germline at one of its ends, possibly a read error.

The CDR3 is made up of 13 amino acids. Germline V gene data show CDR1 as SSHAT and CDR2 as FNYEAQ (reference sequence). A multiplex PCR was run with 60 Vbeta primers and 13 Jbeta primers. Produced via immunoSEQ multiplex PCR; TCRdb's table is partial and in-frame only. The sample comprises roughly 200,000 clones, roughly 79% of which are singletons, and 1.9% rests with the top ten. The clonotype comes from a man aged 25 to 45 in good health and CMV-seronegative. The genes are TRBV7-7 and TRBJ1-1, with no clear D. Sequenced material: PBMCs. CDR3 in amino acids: CASSYQVNTEAFF. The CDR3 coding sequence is TGTGCTAGCAGTTACCAGGTGAACACTGAAGCTTTCTTT.